A single sample gave rise to the 17 T cell receptor beta chains below, sequenced in a study of chemoradiotherapy in HPV16-positive cancers. The table came from immunoSEQ multiplex PCR; TCRdb's copy has only in-frame clones and leaves some out. Seen here are about 9,600 clones, about 80% observed once, and the top ten hold roughly 12%. The sample in question was tumor tissue, obtained from a patient who underwent chemoradiotherapy. These receptors were collected from a human donor with HPV-associated anogenital cancer.

The rearrangement uses TRBV29-1 and TRBJ1-2; D gene unclear. The CDR3 has 15 residues. Deletions cut 6 bases from V and 1 base from J, with 18 bases between. The V gene's germline CDR1 is SQVTM and CDR2 ANQGSEA. The CDR3 here is CSVLPRGGNNYGYTF. DNA of the CDR3: TGCAGCGTCCTCCCCCGAGGTGGGAATAACTATGGCTACACCTTC.

This chain connects TRBV11-1 to TRBJ1-1; D is possibly TRBD1 (5 bases). CDR3 length equals 14 residues. The germline V gene encodes CDR1 SGHAT and CDR2 FQDESV (reference sequence). V lost 0 bases and J lost 9, with 14 bases in between. The CDR3 DNA sequence: TGTGCCAGCAGCTTAGCCGCCGCAGGGTGGAAAGCTTTCTTT. Translating gives CASSLAAAGWKAFF.

This chain joins TRBV28 and TRBJ1-5, with TRBD1 matching over 9 bases. Germline V gene sequence: CDR1 MDHEN, CDR2 SYDVKM. V was clipped by 6 bases and J by 0 bases; unmatched bases: 9. This CDR3 has 17 amino acids. This chain's CDR3 is CASRPGTGRHSNQPQHF. CDR3 in DNA: TGTGCCAGCAGACCCGGGACAGGGAGGCATAGCAATCAGCCCCAGCATTTT.

V gene TRBV19 combines with J gene TRBJ1-5, with TRBD1 matching 7 bases. V was pared by 7 bases and J by 2 bases, with 8 bases of the junction left unmatched. The CDR3 runs to 15 residues. CDR1 LNHDA and CDR2 SQIVND come from the germline V gene (reference sequence). The CDR3: CASTFDRAGNQPQHF. As DNA, the CDR3 is TGTGCCAGTACCTTTGACAGGGCGGGCAATCAGCCCCAGCATTTT.

The J gene is TRBJ1-2, the V gene TRBV28; the D is unclear. V gave up 2 bases and J gave up 5 bases, with 9 bases separating them. The CDR3 runs 13 residues. Per the germline V gene, CDR1 is MDHEN and CDR2 is SYDVKM. CDR3: CASSLRPQYGYTF. CDR3 in DNA: TGTGCCAGCAGTTTACGCCCACAGTATGGCTACACCTTC.

The chain has TRBV5-1 and TRBJ2-4, with 8 bases fitting TRBD2. The germline V gene encodes CDR1 SGHRS and CDR2 YFSETQ. V shed 1 base, J shed 9 bases, and the junction held 9 bases outside the gene matches. The CDR3 has 15 amino acids. The DNA of the CDR3 is TGCGCCAGCAGCTTGAGCGGGGGCACCCAAGTCATTCAGTACTTC. Its translation: CASSLSGGTQVIQYF.

This rearrangement joins TRBV2 to TRBJ2-7, with D unresolved. Looked up from germline, CDR1 is SNHLY and CDR2 is FYNNEI. Trimming stripped 4 bases from V and 5 bases from J, with 12 bases between. The CDR3 is 13 residues long. The CDR3 is CASSVGHFHEQYF. The CDR3 DNA sequence: TGTGCCAGCAGTGTGGGTCATTTTCACGAGCAGTACTTC. Drawing the rest from reference TRBV2 and TRBJ2-7, the complete variable domain is EPEVTQTPSHQVTQMGQEVILRCVPISNHLYFYWYRQILGQKVEFLVSFYNNEISEKSEIFDDQFSVERPDGSNFTLKIRSTKLEDSAMYFCASSVGHFHEQYFGPGTRLTVT.

V is TRBV7-9 and J is TRBJ1-1; TRBD1 aligns across 8 bases. This CDR3 spans 14 amino acids. Germline V gene lookup returns CDR1 SEHNR and CDR2 FQNEAQ (reference sequence). V dropped 5 bases and J dropped 3; count of bases not matched to a gene: 5. The CDR3 protein is CASSRTGRYTEAFF. CDR3 sequence (DNA): TGTGCCAGCAGCCGGACAGGGAGATACACTGAAGCTTTCTTT.

This chain connects TRBV7-2 to TRBJ2-5, with 8 nucleotides matching TRBD1. V dropped 7 bases and J dropped 4; count of bases not matched to a gene: 11. Germline-derived CDR1 and CDR2 are SGHTA and FQGNSA. The CDR3 contains 15 residues. CDR3 amino acids: CASTRDRGVAETQYF. The DNA for the CDR3 is TGTGCCAGCACCCGTGACAGGGGAGTAGCAGAGACCCAGTACTTC.

The rearrangement uses TRBV5-5 and TRBJ1-1, with a weak D call TRBD1 (6 bases). The V gene lost 3 bases and the J gene lost 7 bases, with 16 bases spanning the gap. CDR3 length: 14 amino acids. Looked up from germline, CDR1 is SGHKS and CDR2 is YYEKEE (reference sequence). CDR3 sequence reads: CASSSLGAKGEAFF. Here the CDR3 DNA reads TGTGCCAGCAGCTCCTTGGGGGCGAAGGGTGAAGCTTTCTTT.

The rearrangement uses TRBV28 and TRBJ1-6, with 9 bases lining up with TRBD1. The germline V gene has CDR1 MDHEN and CDR2 SYDVKM. The CDR3 sequence is 17 residues long. Germline trimming cut 11 bases from V and 8 bases from J; bases unmatched to any gene: 19. Here the CDR3 reads CAWGSLGTGPTDSPLHF. The CDR3 DNA is TGTGCCTGGGGAAGTTTAGGGACAGGGCCTACGGATTCACCCCTCCACTTT.

The V gene is TRBV5-1, the J gene TRBJ2-7, with D perhaps matching TRBD2 (6 bases). Trimming cost V 2 bases and J 0 bases, with 18 bases left between them. Germline V gives CDR1 SGHRS, CDR2 YFSETQ. The CDR3 sequence is 17 residues long. The CDR3, as DNA: TGCGCCAGCAGCTTAATACCACGGGACTGGAGCTCCTACGAGCAGTACTTC. This gives the protein CASSLIPRDWSSYEQYF.

The rearrangement links TRBV7-9 to TRBJ1-4; no firm D call. The V end was cut by 1 base, the J end by 5 bases, with 14 bases between. This CDR3 is 16 amino acids long. From germline, CDR1 is SEHNR and CDR2 FQNEAQ (reference sequence). CDR3 amino acids: CASSLERALSNEKLFF. The CDR3 region has the DNA TGTGCCAGCAGCTTAGAAAGGGCCCTTTCCAATGAAAAACTGTTTTTT.

The chain recombines TRBV9 with TRBJ2-1; D remains unclear. The CDR3 extends over 13 amino acids. Germline CDR1 reads SGDLS; CDR2 reads YYNGEE. Trimming removed 3 bases at V and 10 bases at J, with 14 bases between. CDR3 nucleotide sequence: TGTGCCAGCAGCGCTACAATCTCAGCAGAGCAGTTCTTC. Amino acid sequence: CASSATISAEQFF.

The gene calls are TRBV5-4 and TRBJ1-2; D is possibly TRBD1 (6 bases). Per germline, CDR1 SGHNT and CDR2 YYREEE (reference sequence). The CDR3 extends over 16 amino acids. Trimming removed 4 bases from V and 8 bases from J, with 24 bases in between. Here the CDR3 reads CASSVSLGQLGGGYTF. In DNA, the CDR3 is TGTGCCAGCAGCGTTTCCCTCGGACAGCTTGGGGGGGGCTACACCTTC.

The gene calls are TRBV6-1 and TRBJ2-2, with 7 bases that match TRBD2. The CDR3 extends over 14 amino acids. Germline V gene data show CDR1 as MNHNS and CDR2 as SASEGT. V lost 6 bases, J lost 7 bases, and 8 bases stayed unmatched. CDR3 sequence: CASRRGGWGGELFF. For the CDR3, the DNA is TGTGCCAGCAGGCGCGGGGGATGGGGCGGGGAGCTGTTTTTT.

The chain links TRBV11-2 to TRBJ1-2; the match to TRBD1 covers 7 bases. This CDR3 region has 15 residues. Germline lookup yields CDR1 SGHAT and CDR2 FQNNGV. The V and J ends lost 6 bases and 4 bases, in that order; junction bases with no gene match: 11. CDR3 loop: CASSSILTGIYGYTF. For the CDR3, the DNA is TGTGCCAGCAGTTCTATTTTGACAGGGATCTATGGCTACACCTTC.